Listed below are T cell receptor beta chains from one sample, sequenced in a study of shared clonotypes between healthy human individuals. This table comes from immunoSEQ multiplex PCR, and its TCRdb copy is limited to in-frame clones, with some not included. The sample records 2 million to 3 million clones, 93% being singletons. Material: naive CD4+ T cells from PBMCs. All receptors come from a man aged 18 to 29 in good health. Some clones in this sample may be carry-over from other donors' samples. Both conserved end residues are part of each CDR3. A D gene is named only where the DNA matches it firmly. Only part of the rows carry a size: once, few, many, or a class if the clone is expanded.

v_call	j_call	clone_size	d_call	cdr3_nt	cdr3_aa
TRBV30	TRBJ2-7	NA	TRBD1	TGTGCCTGGAGCCCGGGACAGGGGACCTACGAGCAGTACTTC	CAWSPGQGTYEQYF
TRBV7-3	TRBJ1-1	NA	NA	TGTGCCAGCAGCTCCCTGGCAGGGGTGGGCACTGAAGCTTTCTTT	CASSSLAGVGTEAFF
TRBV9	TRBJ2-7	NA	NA	TGTGCCAGCAGCATAACCTGGGCCCCCTACGAGCAGTACTTC	CASSITWAPYEQYF
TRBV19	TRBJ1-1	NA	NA	TGTGCCAGTAGTATAGGCGGGACGGCCGCGAACACTGAAGCTTTCTTT	CASSIGGTAANTEAFF
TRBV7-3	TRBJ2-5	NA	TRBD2	TGTGCCAGCAGCCAATTCGGGACTAGCCAAGAGACCCAGTACTTC	CASSQFGTSQETQYF
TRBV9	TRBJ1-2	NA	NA	TGTGCCAGCAGCCCGGCACCGACGATAAACTATGGCTACACCTTC	CASSPAPTINYGYTF
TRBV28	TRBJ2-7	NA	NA	TGTGCCAGCAGTCCATCTTTCACCTACGAGCAGTACTTC	CASSPSFTYEQYF
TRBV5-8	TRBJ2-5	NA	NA	TGTGCCAGCAGCTTGAACAGGGAGTTCCCAGAGACCCAGTACTTC	CASSLNREFPETQYF
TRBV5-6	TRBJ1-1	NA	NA	TGTGCCAGCACCCGCCCCGGTTCCCACACTGAAGCTTTCTTT	CASTRPGSHTEAFF
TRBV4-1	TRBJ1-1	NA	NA	TGCGCCAGCAGCCAATTAAGGGGGAACACTGAAGCTTTCTTT	CASSQLRGNTEAFF
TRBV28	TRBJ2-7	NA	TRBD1	TGTGCCAGCAGTTTACCCCCGGGACAGGGATCCTACGAGCAGTACTTC	CASSLPPGQGSYEQYF
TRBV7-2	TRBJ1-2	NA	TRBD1	TGTGCCAGCAGCCCAGGGACAGGGTGGCTGACTCGTGGCTACACCTTC	CASSPGTGWLTRGYTF
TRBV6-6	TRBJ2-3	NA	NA	TGTGCCAGCAGTTACTCTTTGGGAGATACGCAGTATTTT	CASSYSLGDTQYF
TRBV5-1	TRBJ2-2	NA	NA	TGCGCCAGCAGCTTGTTGCCCGGGCAGGACACCGGGGAGCTGTTTTTT	CASSLLPGQDTGELFF
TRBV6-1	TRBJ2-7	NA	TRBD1	TGTGCCAGCAAAAAGGGGGCAGGAACCTACGAGCAGTACTTC	CASKKGAGTYEQYF
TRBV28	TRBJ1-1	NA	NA	TGTGCCAGCAGCTTCGTGGAAAAGAACACTGAAGCTTTCTTT	CASSFVEKNTEAFF
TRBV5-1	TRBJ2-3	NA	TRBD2	TGCGCCAGCAGCTTGGGCGTAGCGGGAGGGGCAGATACGCAGTATTTT	CASSLGVAGGADTQYF
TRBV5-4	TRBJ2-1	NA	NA	TGTGCCAGCAGGTTGGACTACAATGAGCAGTTCTTC	CASRLDYNEQFF
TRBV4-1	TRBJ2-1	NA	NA	TGCGCCAGCGACCATCCGGGAAGGGTCGACAATGAGCAGTTCTTC	CASDHPGRVDNEQFF
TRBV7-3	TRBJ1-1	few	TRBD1	TGTGCCAGCAGCACGCAGGGGGAAGGCACTGAAGCTTTCTTT	CASSTQGEGTEAFF
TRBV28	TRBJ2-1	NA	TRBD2	TGTGCCAGCAGTTCTCACATAGCGGGAGGGTCCTACAATGAGCAGTTCTTC	CASSSHIAGGSYNEQFF
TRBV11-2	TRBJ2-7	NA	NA	TGTGCCAGCAGCTTAGTTCCAGGGGACAACTCCTACGAGCAGTACTTC	CASSLVPGDNSYEQYF
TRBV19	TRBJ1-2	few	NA	TGTGCCAGTACTGGGACTCAACGCTATGGCTACACCTTC	CASTGTQRYGYTF
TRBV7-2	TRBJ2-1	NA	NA	TGTGCCAGCAGCCCCCGGACCGGGTTGGGTGAGCAGTTCTTC	CASSPRTGLGEQFF
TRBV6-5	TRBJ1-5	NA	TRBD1	TGTGCCAGCAGTTACCGGCAGGGGGCAGGCAATCAGCCCCAGCATTTT	CASSYRQGAGNQPQHF
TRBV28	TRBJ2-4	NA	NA	TGTGCCAGCACCGCGGACAGCCTAGCCAAAAACATTCAGTACTTC	CASTADSLAKNIQYF
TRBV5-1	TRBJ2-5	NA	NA	TGCGCCAGCAGCCCACTCGTGGAGGAGACCCAGTACTTC	CASSPLVEETQYF
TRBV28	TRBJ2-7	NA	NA	TGTGCCAGCAGTTTACTGGACGGAGCCTACGAGCAGTACTTC	CASSLLDGAYEQYF
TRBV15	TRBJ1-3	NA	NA	TGTGCCACCAGCAGGGGACTGCCGAGCTCTGGAAACACCATATATTTT	CATSRGLPSSGNTIYF
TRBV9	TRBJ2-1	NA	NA	TGTGCCAGCAGCCCACTGACCCACAGGAATGAGCAGTTCTTC	CASSPLTHRNEQFF
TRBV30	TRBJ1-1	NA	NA	TGTGCCTGGAAAAAGGGGGGGTCGACTGAAGCTTTCTTT	CAWKKGGSTEAFF
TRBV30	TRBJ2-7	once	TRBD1	TGTGCCTGGAGTGCAGACAGGGGGCTGAACGAGCAGTACTTC	CAWSADRGLNEQYF
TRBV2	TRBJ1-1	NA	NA	TGTGCCAGCAGTGGACAGACGAACACTGAAGCTTTCTTT	CASSGQTNTEAFF
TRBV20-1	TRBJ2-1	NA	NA	TGCAGTGCCCAGAGGAGGGATGAGCAGTTCTTC	CSAQRRDEQFF
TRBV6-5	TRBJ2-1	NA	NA	TGTGCCAGCAGTTACCGCATAGGACCTCACAATGAGCAGTTCTTC	CASSYRIGPHNEQFF
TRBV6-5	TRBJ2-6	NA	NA	TGTGCCAGCAGTTCCTATAAGGCCGGGGCCAACGTCCTGACTTTC	CASSSYKAGANVLTF
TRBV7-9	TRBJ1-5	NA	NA	TGTGCCAGCAGCCAATCCGGAACTCTGGGTCATCAGCCCCAGCATTTT	CASSQSGTLGHQPQHF
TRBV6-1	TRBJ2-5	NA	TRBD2	TGTGCCAGCAGTGGGACTAGCGGGAGCTTCGAGACCCAGTACTTC	CASSGTSGSFETQYF
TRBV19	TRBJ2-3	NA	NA	TGTGCCAGTAGTATTCTGGGCAAAAAGCCAGATACGCAGTATTTT	CASSILGKKPDTQYF
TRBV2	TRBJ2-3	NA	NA	TGTGCCAGCAGTGAAGCGACGAGGGAAGATACGCAGTATTTT	CASSEATREDTQYF
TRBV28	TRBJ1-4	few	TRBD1	TGTGCCAGCAGACTGGGCCAGGGGGGGACCTTTTTT	CASRLGQGGTFF
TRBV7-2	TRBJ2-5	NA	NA	TGTGCCAGCAGCTTAGTGAGGCAGGGCGGAACCCAGTACTTC	CASSLVRQGGTQYF
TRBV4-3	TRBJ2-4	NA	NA	TGCGCCAGCAGCCAAGAAATTGCGGACATTCAGTACTTC	CASSQEIADIQYF
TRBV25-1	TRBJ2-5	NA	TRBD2	TGTGCCAGCAGTGACAGACTAGCGGGAGAGACCCAGTACTTC	CASSDRLAGETQYF
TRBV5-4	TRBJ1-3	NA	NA	TGTGCCAGCTCCGGGACTCCTGGAAACACCATATATTTT	CASSGTPGNTIYF
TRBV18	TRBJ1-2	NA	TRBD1	TGTGCCAGCTCACCTACAGGGGGAAGTGGTGACTATGGCTACACCTTC	CASSPTGGSGDYGYTF
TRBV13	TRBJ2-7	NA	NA	TGTGCACCGGGCCACGAGCAGTACTTC	CAPGHEQYF
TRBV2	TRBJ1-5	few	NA	TGTGCCAGCAGAGAGGATCAGCCCCAGCATTTT	CASREDQPQHF
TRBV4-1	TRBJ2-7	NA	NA	TGCGCCAGCAGCCATAACTTCTACGAGCAGTACTTC	CASSHNFYEQYF
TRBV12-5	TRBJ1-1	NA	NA	TGTGCTAGTGGTTTGGTACTTAATAGGGAGTCGGACACTGAAGCTTTCTTT	CASGLVLNRESDTEAFF
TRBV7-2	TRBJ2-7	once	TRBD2	TGTGCCAGCAGCTTAGGCACTAGCGGATATGCGCGGCAGTACTTC	CASSLGTSGYARQYF
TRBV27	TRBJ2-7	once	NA	TGTGCCAGCAGTTTTAGGCGGGGCACGTACGAGCAGTACTTC	CASSFRRGTYEQYF
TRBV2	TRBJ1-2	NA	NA	TGTGCCAGCAGTTACGGGGGCGGTGGCTACACCTTC	CASSYGGGGYTF